This TCR beta chain was observed in a study of response to subunit inactivated influenza vaccine. TCRdb recomputed calls from the RT-PCR reads with MiXCR, one row per CDR3 protein. The data show more than 450,000 distinct CDR3 sequences, with around 11% seen just once and about 11% held by the top ten. Germline V gene sequence: CDR1 SGHAT, CDR2 FQNNGV. The ends lost 0 bases at V and 4 bases at J; junction bases unmatched: 8. CDR3 length equals 17 residues. These data were also reused for a study on T cells expressing NK-cell markers. That paper notes: It was by 5'RACE template switching with UMIs that TCR beta cDNA was made. In roughly six donors, dominant NKG2C+ clonotypes were roughly 1.0-8% of CD8+ T cells. These clonotypes also led the CD3+CD56-NKG2C+ fraction in several donors. Specificity for HCMV among expanded NKG2C+ T cell clones was not established.

The clonotype originates from a middle-aged man who received an inactivated influenza vaccine. The sequences come from PBMCs from blood, collected on the day of vaccination. The rearrangement joins TRBV11-2 to TRBJ2-1; 8 bases are shared with TRBD2. The CDR3, as DNA: TGTGCCAGCAGCTTAGAGTTCAGTAGCGGGGTTTACAATGAGCAGTTCTTC. Amino acid sequence: CASSLEFSSGVYNEQFF.